One sample yielded the 20 T cell receptor beta chains listed below, sequenced in a study of blood T cell repertoires in COVID-19 (TCRdb year 2020). The library was generated by the immunoSEQ multiplex PCR assay. In TCRdb, the immuneACCESS table is reduced to in-frame sequences with V and J assigned. These tables do not hold every clone; where another copy was compared, an unresolved V gene accounts for under half, and the others remain unexplained. The sample table lists about 200,000 clones, 70% to 90% of them with a count of one. Jointly, the top ten make up 0.85% to 0.95% of the sample. Sequenced sample: peripheral blood. These receptors were collected from a man aged 60 to 69 with COVID-19, enrolled during active disease.

The chain carries TRBV4-2 and TRBJ2-2, with 8 bases that match TRBD1. Unmatched junction bases numbered 11, after V lost 0 bases and J lost 5 bases. Germline CDR1 and CDR2: LGHNA and YNFKEQ. CDR3 length equals 18 residues. CDR3 residues: CASSQDKVRQGATGELFF. The CDR3 DNA is TGTGCCAGCAGCCAAGATAAGGTTCGGCAGGGGGCGACCGGGGAGCTGTTTTTT.

The chain recombines TRBV5-8 with TRBJ1-1; 8 bases fit TRBD1. The CDR3 runs to 18 residues. The germline gives CDR1 SGHTS, CDR2 YDEGEE. Trimming took 1 base from V and 3 from J; bases not matched to a gene: 14. This CDR3 is CASSLFSTGGKWDTEAFF. The CDR3 nucleotides read TGTGCCAGCAGCTTGTTTTCCACAGGGGGGAAATGGGACACTGAAGCTTTCTTT.

The V gene is TRBV7-9, the J gene TRBJ2-3; D unclear. CDR1 is SEHNR and CDR2 is FQNEAQ in the germline V gene (reference sequence). The CDR3 is made up of 14 amino acids. Trimming took off 4 bases at V and 5 bases at J, with 13 bases between the two ends. This chain's CDR3 is CASSSTSGRDTQYF. The CDR3 nucleotides are TGTGCCAGCAGCTCTACCTCGGGTCGAGATACGCAGTATTTT.

The gene calls are TRBV9 and TRBJ2-1; tentative D call: TRBD1 (6 bases). Germline V gives CDR1 SGDLS, CDR2 YYNGEE. Trimming removed 3 bases at V and 6 bases at J, with 13 bases between. The CDR3 is made up of 14 amino acids. The CDR3 loop reads CASSARGMGNEQFF. In nucleotides, the CDR3 is TGTGCCAGCAGCGCGAGGGGGATGGGCAATGAGCAGTTCTTC.

This sequence joins TRBV7-3 and TRBJ1-2; 12 bases match TRBD1. This CDR3 comprises 15 residues. V lost 4 bases to trimming and J lost 8 bases; unmatched junction nucleotides: 8. Germline CDR1 SGHTA, CDR2 FQGTGA. The CDR3 region has the DNA TGTGCCAGCAGCTCTGGGACAGGGGGCTCTCGCGGCTACACCTTC. Residues: CASSSGTGGSRGYTF.

The chain recombines TRBV30 with TRBJ1-2, with TRBD1 as a possible D gene (6 bases). The CDR3 contains 15 residues. V was cut by 3 bases and J by 8 bases, with 22 bases left in between. The germline gives CDR1 GTSNPN, CDR2 SVGIG (reference sequence). The CDR3 DNA reads TGTGCCTGGAGAGCCTTACCGGGACAATCGACCGGCTACACCTTC. Its protein product is CAWRALPGQSTGYTF.

The chain recombines TRBV28 with TRBJ2-1; 9 bases fit TRBD2. V lost 5 bases and J lost 16; bases outside the gene matches: 15. The length of the CDR3 is 14 residues. CDR1 is MDHEN, CDR2 SYDVKM, per germline. DNA of the CDR3: TGTGCCAGCAGTCTCCTCATGGTAGCGGGAGAGGGATTCTTC. It codes for CASSLLMVAGEGFF.

CDR3: CASSQLLVGQGYEQFF. The CDR3 DNA reads TGCGCCAGCAGCCAACTCCTCGTGGGGCAGGGTTACGAGCAGTTCTTC. V and J are TRBV4-1 and TRBJ2-1, with a possible D match to TRBD1 (5 bases). Between the trimmed V and J ends, which lost 2 bases and 10 bases, there was a span of 21 bases. This CDR3 has 16 amino acids. Per the germline V gene, CDR1 is MGHRA and CDR2 is YSYEKL.

The table lists this clone with a few counts. The V gene is TRBV2, the J gene TRBJ1-5; 8 nucleotides align to TRBD1. V gave up 5 bases and J gave up 0 bases; unmatched junction bases: 9. Per germline, CDR1 SNHLY and CDR2 FYNNEI. The length of the CDR3 is 17 residues. The CDR3 protein is CASSNPGQAYSNQPQHF. The CDR3 nucleotides are TGTGCCAGCAGTAACCCGGGACAGGCTTATAGCAATCAGCCCCAGCATTTT.

The rearrangement links TRBV7-2 to TRBJ1-1, with D perhaps matching TRBD1 (5 bases). The V gene's germline CDR1 is SGHTA and CDR2 FQGNSA. V was cut by 0 bases and J by 8 bases, with 13 bases left in between. There are 14 residues in the CDR3. DNA of the CDR3: TGTGCCAGCAGCTTAGCGCTCAGGGCGTCAGAAGCTTTCTTT. Encoded protein: CASSLALRASEAFF.

The chain links TRBV3-1 (or the pseudogene TRBV3-2) to TRBJ2-1; 8 nucleotides agree with TRBD1. V was pared by 3 bases and J by 9 bases, with 4 bases of the junction left unmatched. Germline CDR1 reads LGHDT; CDR2 reads YNNKEL (reference sequence). CDR3 length equals 13 residues. The CDR3: CASSQGQVGEQFF. In DNA, the CDR3 is TGTGCCAGCAGCCAGGGACAGGTCGGTGAGCAGTTCTTC.

The CDR3 DNA reads as TGTGCCAGCAGCCACGGACAGGGGGATGGCTACACCTTC. This codes for CASSHGQGDGYTF. V is TRBV7-9 and J is TRBJ1-2; 10 bases line up with TRBD1. V shed 5 bases, J shed 6 bases, and the junction held 3 bases outside the gene matches. The germline CDR1 and CDR2 sequences are SEHNR and FQNEAQ (reference sequence). The CDR3 consists of 13 residues.

CDR3 loop: CASSLLTDTQYF. CDR3 bases: TGTGCCAGCAGCCTATTGACAGATACGCAGTATTTT. This chain links TRBV7-9 with TRBJ2-3; D unclear. The V gene's germline CDR1 is SEHNR and CDR2 FQNEAQ (reference sequence). The V and J ends lost 5 bases and 3 bases respectively, with 6 bases between them. The CDR3 covers 12 residues.

The chain uses TRBV10-3 and TRBJ2-1; no reliable D call. Germline CDR1 is ENHRY and CDR2 is SYGVKD. Trimming took off 3 bases at V and 6 bases at J, with 15 bases between the two ends. This CDR3 spans 15 amino acids. CDR3 nucleotide sequence: TGTGCCATCAGTGAACCCGACTCCGTAGGCAATGAGCAGTTCTTC. It codes for CAISEPDSVGNEQFF.

The chain links TRBV9 to TRBJ2-3, with 9 bases aligning to TRBD2. V shed 2 bases, J shed 5 bases, and the junction held 12 bases outside the gene matches. This CDR3 contains 17 residues. The germline gives CDR1 SGDLS, CDR2 YYNGEE. CDR3 residues: CASSVSPYSGSGDTQYF. DNA of the CDR3: TGTGCCAGCAGCGTTTCCCCCTATAGCGGGAGTGGAGATACGCAGTATTTT.

J is TRBJ1-5 and V is TRBV20-1; D possibly corresponds to TRBD1 (6 bases). From germline, CDR1 is DFQATT and CDR2 SNEGSKA (reference sequence). The CDR3 runs to 11 residues. Trimming shortened V by 2 bases and J by 8 bases, and 7 bases separated the two germline ends. The CDR3 DNA reads TGCAGTGCTAGACAGGGGAAGCCCCAGCATTTT. Translated: CSARQGKPQHF.

The rearrangement joins TRBV7-3 to TRBJ2-1; TRBD2 matches 7 bases. J lost 8 bases, V lost 1 base, and 8 bases had no gene match. CDR3 length: 15 residues. The germline V gene encodes CDR1 SGHTA and CDR2 FQGTGA. CDR3 in DNA: TGTGCCAGCAGCTTAATGATAGACAGCGGGGATGAGCAGTTCTTC. The encoded protein is CASSLMIDSGDEQFF.

The chain combines TRBV5-1 with TRBJ1-3; 10 bases agree with TRBD1. Germline V CDR1 and CDR2: SGHRS, YFSETQ. The CDR3 consists of 14 residues. After removal of 4 bases from V and 9 bases from J, the junction contained 7 bases not matched to a gene. CDR3 in DNA: TGCGCCAGCAGCCCCCAGGACAGGGGGGTCACCATATATTTT. This encodes CASSPQDRGVTIYF. Full variable domain (missing parts from reference TRBV5-1 and TRBJ1-3): KAGVTQTPRYLIKTRGQQVTLSCSPISGHRSVSWYQQTPGQGLQFLFEYFSETQRNKGNFPGRFSGRQFSNSRSEMNVSTLELGDSALYLCASSPQDRGVTIYFGEGSWLTVV.

V is TRBV9 and J is TRBJ2-2, with 12 bases fitting TRBD2. The V gene end was trimmed by 3 bases and the J gene end by 6 bases; junction bases not matched to a gene: 6. The CDR3 has 16 amino acids. Germline CDR1 and CDR2: SGDLS and YYNGEE. The CDR3 protein is CASSGSSGRVPGELFF. CDR3 sequence (DNA): TGTGCCAGCAGCGGATCTAGCGGGAGGGTCCCCGGGGAGCTGTTTTTT.

This rearrangement joins TRBV10-1 to TRBJ2-3; 9 bases match TRBD2. Trimming cost V 8 bases and J 3 bases; bases outside gene matches: 3. The length of the CDR3 is 13 residues. Germline values: CDR1 WNHNN, CDR2 SYGVQD (reference sequence). CDR3 nucleotides: TGCGCCAGCGCGACTAGCGGTACAGATACGCAGTATTTT. Residues: CASATSGTDTQYF.